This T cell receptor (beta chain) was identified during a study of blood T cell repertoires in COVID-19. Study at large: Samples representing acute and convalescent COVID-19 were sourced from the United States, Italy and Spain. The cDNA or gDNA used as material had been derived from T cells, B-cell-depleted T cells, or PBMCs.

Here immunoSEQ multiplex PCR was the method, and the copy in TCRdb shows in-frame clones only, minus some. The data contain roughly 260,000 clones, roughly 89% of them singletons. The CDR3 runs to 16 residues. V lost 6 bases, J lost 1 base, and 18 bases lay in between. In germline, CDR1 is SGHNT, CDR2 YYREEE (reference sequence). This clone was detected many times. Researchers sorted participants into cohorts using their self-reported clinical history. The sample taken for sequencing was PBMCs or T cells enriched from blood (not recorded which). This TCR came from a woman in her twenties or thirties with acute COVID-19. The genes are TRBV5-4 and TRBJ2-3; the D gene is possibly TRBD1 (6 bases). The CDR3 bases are TGTGCCAGCAATAAAGAGGGGGAAGCGGGCACAGATACGCAGTATTTT. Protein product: CASNKEGEAGTDTQYF.